This T cell receptor beta chain was documented in a study of cytomegalovirus exposure and HLA in healthy donors. Findings and caveats of the study: It was about 150 TCR beta chains that were listed as cytomegalovirus-associated. Many donors shared some public TCRs, even though most TCR sequences were rare. In vitro assays verified that a few CMV-associated chains recognized CMV antigens specifically. Cytomegalovirus status was reportedly diagnosed by the classifier with high sensitivity and specificity.

To note about this clone: The antigen remains unidentified.

Sequencing was performed with immunoSEQ multiplex PCR; in TCRdb, only in-frame clones are kept and a portion is missing. The top ten hold around 1.5% of the sample, which has about 74,000 clones, 94% seen once. Germline loops: CDR1 SEHNR, CDR2 FQNEAQ (reference sequence). The CDR3 has 14 amino acids. Trimming took off 4 bases at V and 5 bases at J, with 12 bases between the two ends. Sequencing input: PBMCs. The V and J genes are TRBV7-9 and TRBJ2-1; D gene ambiguous. This clonotype was obtained from a man between 18 and 35 years old in good health and CMV-seropositive. CDR3 bases: TGTGCCAGCAGCTCCGGTGCCCAGGACAATGAGCAGTTCTTC. Amino acid sequence: CASSSGAQDNEQFF.